These 19 T cell receptor beta chains came from one sample sequenced in a study of pediatric ulcerative colitis. The assay was immunoSEQ multiplex PCR, and TCRdb's table has in-frame clones only and misses some. The data contain about 64,000 clones, roughly nine tenths of them singletons. The sequenced sample consisted of blood. These receptors were taken from a boy between 5 and 17 years old with severe ulcerative colitis.

The rearrangement uses TRBV10-1 and TRBJ2-1; possibly TRBD2 for D (6 bases). The CDR3 covers 15 residues. The ends were cut back, 0 bases at V and 8 bases at J, with 14 bases in the middle. Looked up from germline, CDR1 is WNHNN and CDR2 is SYGVQD (reference sequence). CDR3 nucleotide sequence: TGCGCCAGCAGTGAGTCGGACTACCCCTCGGATGAGCAGTTCTTC. It specifies CASSESDYPSDEQFF.

This sequence joins TRBV7-2 and TRBJ2-1; D is unresolved. The germline V gene has CDR1 SGHTA and CDR2 FQGNSA. The CDR3 sequence is 15 residues long. The ends were cut back, 1 base at V and 9 bases at J, with 16 bases in the middle. DNA of the CDR3: TGTGCCAGCAGCTTAGATTCTGCCGGCGGCGGTGAGCAGTTCTTC. Translation: CASSLDSAGGGEQFF.

V gene TRBV27 combines with J gene TRBJ1-2, with D possibly TRBD1 on 6 matching bases. V was trimmed by 6 bases and J by 4 bases, leaving 18 bases between them. Germline-derived CDR1 and CDR2 are MNHEY and SMNVEV (reference sequence). This CDR3 region has 15 residues. The CDR3 coding sequence is TGTGCCAGCAGGGACAGCCTTCACACCCCCTATGGCTACACCTTC. This gives the protein CASRDSLHTPYGYTF.

This rearrangement joins TRBV19 to TRBJ2-1, with 8 nucleotides matching TRBD2. Germline V gene data show CDR1 as LNHDA and CDR2 as SQIVND (reference sequence). V lost 5 bases, J lost 10 bases, and 10 bases stayed unmatched. The CDR3 has 14 amino acids. The CDR3 loop is CASSLLAGYGEQFF. The CDR3 region has the DNA TGTGCCAGTAGTTTATTAGCGGGATACGGGGAGCAGTTCTTC.

The chain joins TRBV29-1 to TRBJ1-1; possible D gene TRBD1, 6 bases. The V end was cut by 2 bases, the J end by 1 base, with 14 bases between. This CDR3 is built from 15 residues. Germline V gene sequence: CDR1 SQVTM, CDR2 ANQGSEA. The CDR3 loop reads CSVESLTGWNTEAFF. In DNA form, the CDR3 reads TGCAGCGTTGAATCCCTGACAGGATGGAACACTGAAGCTTTCTTT. The variable domain in full, with the rest retrieved from reference TRBV29-1 and TRBJ1-1, is SAVISQKPSRDICQRGTSLTIQCQVDSQVTMMFWYRQQPGQSLTLIATANQGSEATYESGFVIDKFPISRPNLTFSTLTVSNMSPEDSSIYLCSVESLTGWNTEAFFGQGTRLTVV.

The V call is TRBV6-5, the J call TRBJ2-3, with D hard to call. V was shortened by 7 bases and J by 4 bases, with 0 bases between the two germline ends. CDR1 is MNHEY, CDR2 SVGAGI, per germline. The CDR3 is made up of 9 amino acids. The CDR3 DNA reads as TGTGCCAGCACAGATACGCAGTATTTT. Translation: CASTDTQYF.

The J gene is TRBJ2-1, the V gene TRBV7-9; 10 nucleotides line up with TRBD1. The J segment lost 8 bases and the V segment lost 5 bases, leaving 12 bases of the junction unmatched. Germline assignment: CDR1 SEHNR and CDR2 FQNEAQ (reference sequence). This CDR3 is 16 amino acids long. The CDR3 protein is CASSPIRDRGPHEQFF. The CDR3, as DNA: TGTGCCAGCAGCCCGATCCGGGACAGGGGCCCCCATGAGCAGTTCTTC.

The chain joins TRBV6-5 to TRBJ2-5, with 7 positions matching TRBD1. Germline-derived CDR1 and CDR2 are MNHEY and SVGAGI. The CDR3 contains 12 residues. Trimming removed 6 bases from V and 4 bases from J; junction bases left unmatched: 2. The CDR3 sequence is CASRRGRETQYF. CDR3 nucleotide sequence: TGTGCCAGCAGAAGGGGGCGAGAGACCCAGTACTTC.

V is TRBV9 and J is TRBJ1-3; TRBD1 matches at 10 bases. The length of the CDR3 is 19 residues. The germline V gene encodes CDR1 SGDLS and CDR2 YYNGEE. Trimming cost V 0 bases and J 6 bases; bases outside gene matches: 15. The CDR3 protein is CASSVADRDRGLLANTIYF. CDR3 sequence (DNA): TGTGCCAGCAGCGTAGCCGACCGGGACAGGGGCCTGCTTGCAAACACCATATATTTT.

This clone was seen only a few times. The same CDR3 is also encoded by other DNA sequences in this sample. The chain couples TRBV29-1 to TRBJ1-3; D remains unclear. In germline, CDR1 is SQVTM, CDR2 ANQGSEA. The length of the CDR3 is 13 residues. Trimming shortened V by 1 base and J by 3 bases, and 7 bases separated the two germline ends. The CDR3 DNA reads as TGCAGCGTTGAAGGGCCTGATGGAAACACCATATATTTT. Protein product: CSVEGPDGNTIYF.

V is TRBV5-1 and J is TRBJ1-2, with 10 bases matching TRBD1. Germline V lookup: CDR1 SGHRS, CDR2 YFSETQ. The CDR3 is made up of 15 amino acids. After removal of 4 bases from V and 6 bases from J, the junction contained 9 bases not matched to a gene. The CDR3 DNA reads TGCGCCAGCAGCGGAACGGGACAGGGGTATAATGGCTACACCTTC. This encodes CASSGTGQGYNGYTF.

This clone was seen only once. This sequence joins TRBV7-9 and TRBJ2-7, with TRBD2 matching over 13 bases. CDR1 SEHNR and CDR2 FQNEAQ come from the germline V gene (reference sequence). J was trimmed by 6 bases and V by 5 bases; bases with no gene match: 10. This CDR3 has 16 residues. Written as DNA, the CDR3 is TGTGCCAGCAGCCCGAGGACTAGCGGGAGCCTCGGCGAGCAGTACTTC. This translates into CASSPRTSGSLGEQYF.

This clone was seen just once. The chain combines TRBV27 with TRBJ2-3; a weak D match, TRBD2 (6 bases). Germline V CDR1 and CDR2: MNHEY, SMNVEV (reference sequence). This CDR3 is 14 amino acids long. Between the trimmed V and J ends, which lost 6 bases and 3 bases, there was a span of 13 bases. CDR3 nucleotide sequence: TGTGCCAGCAGCAGAAGGAGGGAGACAGATACGCAGTATTTT. Its protein product is CASSRRRETDTQYF.

The V and J genes are TRBV11-3 and TRBJ2-1; D ambiguous. Germline CDR1 reads SGHNT; CDR2 reads YENEEA. Trimming took off 1 base at V and 10 bases at J, with 5 bases between the two ends. The CDR3 is 11 residues long. As DNA, the CDR3 is TGTGCCAGCAGCTTAGGTTGGGAGCAGTTCTTC. This encodes CASSLGWEQFF.

The sample holds a few counts of this clone. The gene calls are TRBV27 and TRBJ1-2; 10 bases line up with TRBD1. The CDR3 totals 18 residues. Germline values: CDR1 MNHEY, CDR2 SMNVEV (reference sequence). The ends lost 4 bases at V and 0 bases at J; junction bases unmatched: 11. CDR3 residues: CASSSPSRDRGANYGYTF. Here the CDR3 DNA reads TGTGCCAGCAGTTCACCGTCCCGGGACAGGGGAGCTAACTATGGCTACACCTTC.

This chain joins TRBV4-2 and TRBJ2-7, with TRBD2 as a possible D gene (7 bases). Germline V lookup: CDR1 LGHNA, CDR2 YNFKEQ. The CDR3 runs 16 residues. V dropped 0 bases and J dropped 2 bases, with 14 bases sitting between them. The CDR3 bases are TGTGCCAGCAGCCAAGATCGGGGGGACACTCCCTACGAGCAGTACTTC. This codes for CASSQDRGDTPYEQYF.

The rearrangement links TRBV5-4 to TRBJ2-7; a possible D gene is TRBD1 (5 bases). CDR1 is SGHNT, CDR2 YYREEE, per germline (reference sequence). The CDR3 runs to 12 residues. Trimming cost V 0 bases and J 6 bases, with 7 bases left between them. In nucleotides, the CDR3 is TGTGCCAGCAGCTTGGGCAGGGTCGAGCAGTACTTC. Translation: CASSLGRVEQYF.

This chain links TRBV2 with TRBJ2-7; D not resolved. Trimming shortened V by 7 bases and J by 0 bases, and 7 bases separated the two germline ends. Germline V CDR1 and CDR2: SNHLY, FYNNEI. The CDR3 has 12 amino acids. The DNA for the CDR3 is TGTGCCAGCACTGCAGCCTCCTACGAGCAGTACTTC. It is translated as CASTAASYEQYF.

The rearrangement joins TRBV29-1 to TRBJ2-3; 9 nucleotides match TRBD2. The CDR3 totals 15 residues. The V segment lost 1 base and the J segment 4 bases; nucleotides outside the gene matches: 6. Germline CDR1 is SQVTM and CDR2 is ANQGSEA. In DNA form, the CDR3 reads TGCAGCGTTGAAGGTGGCGGGAGGGCATCAGATACGCAGTATTTT. This translates into CSVEGGGRASDTQYF.